Below are 9 T cell receptor beta chains sequenced from a single sample in a study of blood T cells in healthy people across ages (dated by TCRdb to about 2015). Library prep was done by 5' RACE. For sequencing, an Illumina HiSeq 2500 was employed. A second PCR of about 7 to 12 cycles was run with a J-beta primer mix and a sample-barcoded 5' primer. Starting from the raw public reads, TCRdb applied fastp trimming at Q25, assembled clones with MiXCR and retained in-frame beta chains. Every entry covers one CDR3 protein and lists the most common genes and DNA from its rows. The sample table shows roughly 930,000 distinct CDR3 sequences, and about 44% are seen once. The ten largest clonotypes hold around 15% of the sample. The sample consisted of blood. The receptors here all came from a man aged 30 to 45 in good health.

This clonotype was seen a few times. The rearrangement joins TRBV11-2 to TRBJ1-6; D is possibly TRBD1 (6 bases). Germline V gene lookup returns CDR1 SGHAT and CDR2 FQNNGV. This CDR3 has 15 amino acids. V lost 0 bases and J lost 9, with 12 bases in between. CDR3 nucleotides: TGTGCCAGCAGCTTAGATGTGGACAGCGCTTCACCCCTCCACTTT. Its translation: CASSLDVDSASPLHF.

This clonotype was detected a few times. The chain joins TRBV28 to TRBJ1-5, with TRBD1 as a possible D gene (5 bases). The germline V gene encodes CDR1 MDHEN and CDR2 SYDVKM. The CDR3 is 15 amino acids. V lost 6 bases and J lost 9, with 21 bases in between. The CDR3 sequence is CASSVGGRGSGPQHF. CDR3 DNA sequence: TGTGCCAGCAGCGTGGGTGGTCGGGGCAGCGGGCCCCAGCATTTT. The full variable domain, its missing parts supplied by reference TRBV28 and TRBJ1-5, is DVKVTQSSRYLVKRTGEKVFLECVQDMDHENMFWYRQDPGLGLRLIYFSYDVKMKEKGDIPEGYSVSREKKERFSLILESASTNQTSMYLCASSVGGRGSGPQHFGDGTRLSIL.

This chain links TRBV10-3 with TRBJ1-2; D is possibly TRBD1 (5 bases). The CDR3 is made up of 13 amino acids. Trimming removed 10 bases at V and 7 bases at J, with 19 bases between. Germline V gene lookup returns CDR1 ENHRY and CDR2 SYGVKD. DNA for the CDR3: TGTGCCACCGGGACCGATTCTTATTGTGGCTACACCTTC. It encodes CATGTDSYCGYTF.

This chain links TRBV24-1 with TRBJ2-5; D is unresolved. Germline V gene lookup returns CDR1 KGHDR and CDR2 SFDVKD. The V end was cut by 5 bases, the J end by 1 base, with 19 bases between. The CDR3 contains 17 residues. The CDR3 DNA reads TGTGCCACCAGTGCCCCTCCGCAGTCGAGAGGCCAAGAGACCCAGTACTTC. As protein: CATSAPPQSRGQETQYF.

This chain connects TRBV7-2 to TRBJ1-4; a weak D match, TRBD1 (6 bases). The ends were cut back, 5 bases at V and 4 bases at J, with 14 bases in the middle. Germline V gives CDR1 SGHTA, CDR2 FQGNSA. The CDR3 contains 15 residues. In DNA form, the CDR3 reads TGTGCCAGCAGCCCAGGGGACGCCAATAATGAAAAACTGTTTTTT. This encodes CASSPGDANNEKLFF.

This clonotype was seen a few times. The CDR3 nucleotides read TGTGCCAGCGGGTTACCAGGGGTTTTCCCCCACAGCACAGATACGCAGTATTTT. It encodes CASGLPGVFPHSTDTQYF. This chain links TRBV27 with TRBJ2-3, with D perhaps matching TRBD1 (6 bases). The V and J ends lost 8 bases and 0 bases respectively, with 24 bases between them. The CDR3 spans 18 residues. CDR1 is MNHEY and CDR2 is SMNVEV in the germline V gene (reference sequence).

This chain links TRBV9 with TRBJ1-6; maybe TRBD1 (5 bases). This CDR3 spans 12 amino acids. Germline assignment: CDR1 SGDLS and CDR2 YYNGEE. V was clipped by 6 bases and J by 10 bases, with 11 bases between them. CDR3 in DNA: TGTGCCAGCACCAACCGGGGCTCACCCCTCCACTTT. This codes for CASTNRGSPLHF.

The chain recombines TRBV10-3 with TRBJ2-7, with TRBD1 identical over 7 bases. CDR1 and CDR2 from the germline V gene are ENHRY and SYGVKD. V was pared by 4 bases and J by 0 bases, with 6 bases of the junction left unmatched. CDR3 size: 15 residues. This CDR3 is CAISGGTVFSYEQYF. The CDR3 coding sequence is TGTGCCATCAGTGGGGGGACAGTGTTCTCCTACGAGCAGTACTTC.

The V gene is TRBV20-1, the J gene TRBJ2-1; a weak D match, TRBD2 (7 bases). The germline V and J ends were trimmed by 5 bases and 10 bases, with 24 bases remaining between them. Germline CDR1 reads DFQATT; CDR2 reads SNEGSKA (reference sequence). The CDR3 is 15 residues long. The DNA for the CDR3 is TGCAGTGCTTCCGCCCTTGGGGGGGCTTACTTCGAGCAGTTCTTC. It encodes CSASALGGAYFEQFF.